This TCR beta chain was identified during a study of blood T cell repertoires in COVID-19. In the study overall: The United States, Italy and Spain were the sources of the acute and convalescent COVID-19 samples. T cells, B-cell-depleted T cells, or PBMCs supplied cDNA or gDNA.

Original processing methods: Reference gene primer amplification gave estimated nucleated cell counts. Here immunoSEQ multiplex PCR was the method, and the copy in TCRdb shows in-frame clones only, minus some. That table gives V, J and clone size, and the DNA gave D and trimming. The table lists some 140,000 clones, 65% to 90% of them singletons. The CDR3 runs to 13 residues. V was clipped by 9 bases and J by 7 bases; unmatched bases: 9. Germline CDR1 and CDR2: LNHDA and SQIVND (reference sequence). Seattle patients were enrolled during active infection and followed longitudinally. The sample taken for sequencing was peripheral blood. The V gene is TRBV19, the J gene TRBJ1-5; 7 nucleotides align to TRBD1. This TCR derives from an older woman with COVID-19, enrolled during active disease. Here the CDR3 reads CASSDRAKQPQHF. As DNA, the CDR3 is TGTGCCAGCTCCGACAGGGCAAAACAGCCCCAGCATTTT. Filled out from reference TRBV19 and TRBJ1-5, the complete variable domain reads DGGITQSPKYLFRKEGQNVTLSCEQNLNHDAMYWYRQDPGQGLRLIYYSQIVNDFQKGDIAEGYSVSREKKESFPLTVTSAQKNPTAFYLCASSDRAKQPQHFGDGTRLSIL.